Detailed here is one T cell receptor beta chain. Its antigen remains unknown. Profiled with immunoSEQ multiplex PCR; TCRdb holds only in-frame clones, not every one. The sample records 150,000 to 200,000 clones, over 85% being singletons. Germline lookup yields CDR1 SGHRS and CDR2 YFSETQ. The CDR3 length is 15 residues. J lost 8 bases, V lost 2 bases, and 7 bases had no gene match. The donors were members of the validation cohort, which comprised roughly 120 subjects and was separate from the first cohort of fewer than 700 subjects. The record originates from a study of cytomegalovirus exposure and HLA in healthy donors. Overall study results and limits: While the bulk of TCR sequences proved rare, some public TCRs turned up in many donors.

The sample taken for sequencing was PBMCs. The sequence derives from a woman aged 18-30 years in good health and CMV-seropositive. The chain is built from TRBV5-1 and TRBJ1-4; TRBD1 matches at 9 bases. CDR3 in amino acids: CASSFSGTGYEKLFF. The CDR3, as DNA: TGCGCCAGCAGCTTCTCTGGGACAGGGTACGAAAAACTGTTTTTT.